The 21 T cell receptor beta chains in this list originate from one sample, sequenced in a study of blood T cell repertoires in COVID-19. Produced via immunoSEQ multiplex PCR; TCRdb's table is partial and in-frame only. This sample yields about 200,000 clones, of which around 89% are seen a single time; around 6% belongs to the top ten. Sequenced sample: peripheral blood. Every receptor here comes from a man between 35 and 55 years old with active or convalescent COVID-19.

The CDR3 here is CATSAPGQQETQYF. As DNA, the CDR3 is TGTGCCACCAGTGCGCCAGGACAGCAAGAGACCCAGTACTTC. The chain employs TRBV24-1 and TRBJ2-5, with TRBD1 as a possible D gene (6 bases). Trimming removed 5 bases at V and 2 bases at J, with 11 bases between. The germline V gene encodes CDR1 KGHDR and CDR2 SFDVKD. The CDR3 covers 14 residues.

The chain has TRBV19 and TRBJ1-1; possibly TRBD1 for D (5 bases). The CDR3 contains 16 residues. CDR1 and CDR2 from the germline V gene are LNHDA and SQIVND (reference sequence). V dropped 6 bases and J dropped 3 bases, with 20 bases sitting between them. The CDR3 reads CASRTRGGYAHTEAFF. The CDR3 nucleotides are TGTGCCAGTAGGACGCGGGGCGGGTATGCTCACACTGAAGCTTTCTTT.

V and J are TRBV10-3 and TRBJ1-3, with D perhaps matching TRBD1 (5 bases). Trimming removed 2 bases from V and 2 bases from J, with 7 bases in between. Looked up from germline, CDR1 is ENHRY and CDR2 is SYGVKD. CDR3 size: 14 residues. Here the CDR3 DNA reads TGTGCCATCAGTGAGGGAGGGGCTGGAAACACCATATATTTT. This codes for CAISEGGAGNTIYF.

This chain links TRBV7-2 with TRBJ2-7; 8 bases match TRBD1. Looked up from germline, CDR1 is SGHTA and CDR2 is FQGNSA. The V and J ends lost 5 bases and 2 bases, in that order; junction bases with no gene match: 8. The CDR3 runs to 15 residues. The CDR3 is CASSPPRQGPYEQYF. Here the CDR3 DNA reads TGTGCCAGCAGCCCTCCTAGACAGGGGCCCTACGAGCAGTACTTC.

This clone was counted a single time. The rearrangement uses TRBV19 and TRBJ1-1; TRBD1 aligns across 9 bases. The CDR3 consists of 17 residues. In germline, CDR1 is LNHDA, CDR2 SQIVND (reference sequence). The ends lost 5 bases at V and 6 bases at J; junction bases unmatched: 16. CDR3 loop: CASSSPDRGYIGAEAFF. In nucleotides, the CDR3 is TGTGCCAGTAGTTCCCCGGACAGGGGTTACATCGGGGCTGAAGCTTTCTTT.

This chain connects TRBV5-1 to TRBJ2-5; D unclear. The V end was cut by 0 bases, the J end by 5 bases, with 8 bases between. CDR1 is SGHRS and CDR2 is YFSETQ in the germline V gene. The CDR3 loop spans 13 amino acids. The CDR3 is CASSLAGKETQYF. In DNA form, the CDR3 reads TGCGCCAGCAGCTTGGCAGGAAAGGAGACCCAGTACTTC.

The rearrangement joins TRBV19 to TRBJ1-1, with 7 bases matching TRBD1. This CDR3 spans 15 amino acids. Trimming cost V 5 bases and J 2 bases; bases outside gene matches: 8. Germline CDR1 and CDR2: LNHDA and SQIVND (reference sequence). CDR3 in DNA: TGTGCCAGTAGTGCCTCACAGGGGATTAACACTGAAGCTTTCTTT. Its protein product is CASSASQGINTEAFF. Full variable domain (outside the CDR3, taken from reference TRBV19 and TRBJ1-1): DGGITQSPKYLFRKEGQNVTLSCEQNLNHDAMYWYRQDPGQGLRLIYYSQIVNDFQKGDIAEGYSVSREKKESFPLTVTSAQKNPTAFYLCASSASQGINTEAFFGQGTRLTVV.

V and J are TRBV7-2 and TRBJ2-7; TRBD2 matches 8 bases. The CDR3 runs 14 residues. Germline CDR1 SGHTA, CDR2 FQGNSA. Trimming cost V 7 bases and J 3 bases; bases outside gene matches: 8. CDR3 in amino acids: CASTLLAEGYEQYF. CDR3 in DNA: TGTGCCAGCACCCTACTAGCGGAGGGCTACGAGCAGTACTTC.

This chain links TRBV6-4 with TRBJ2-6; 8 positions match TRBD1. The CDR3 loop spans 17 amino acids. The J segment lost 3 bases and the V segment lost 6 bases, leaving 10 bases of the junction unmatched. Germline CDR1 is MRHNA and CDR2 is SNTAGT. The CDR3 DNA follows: TGTGCCAGCAGAGAAGGCAGGGGGCCTGGTGGGGCCAACGTCCTGACTTTC. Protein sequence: CASREGRGPGGANVLTF.

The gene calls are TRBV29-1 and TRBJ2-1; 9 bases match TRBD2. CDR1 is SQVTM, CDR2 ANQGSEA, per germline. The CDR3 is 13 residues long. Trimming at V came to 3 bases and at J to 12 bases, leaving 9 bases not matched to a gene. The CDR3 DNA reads TGCAGCGTTGATCGTATGGAGACTAGCGGGCAGTTCTTC. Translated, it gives CSVDRMETSGQFF.

In nucleotides, the CDR3 is TGCGCCAGCAGCGTAGACAGGGGCTATGGCTACACCTTC. Residues: CASSVDRGYGYTF. The rearrangement links TRBV5-1 to TRBJ1-2, with 8 bases aligning to TRBD1. The V gene end was trimmed by 4 bases and the J gene end by 4 bases; junction bases not matched to a gene: 3. Germline CDR1 is SGHRS and CDR2 is YFSETQ. This CDR3 comprises 13 residues.

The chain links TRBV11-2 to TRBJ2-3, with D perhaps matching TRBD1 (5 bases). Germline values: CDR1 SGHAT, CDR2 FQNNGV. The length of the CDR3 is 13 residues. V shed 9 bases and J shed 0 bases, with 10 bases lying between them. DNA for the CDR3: TGTGCCAGTCGACAGTCTAGCACAGATACGCAGTATTTT. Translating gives CASRQSSTDTQYF.

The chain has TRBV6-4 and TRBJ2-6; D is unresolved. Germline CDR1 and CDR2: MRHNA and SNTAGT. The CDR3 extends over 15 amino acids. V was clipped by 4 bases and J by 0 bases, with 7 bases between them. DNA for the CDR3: TGTGCCAGCAGTGCCGTACACTCTGGGGCCAACGTCCTGACTTTC. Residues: CASSAVHSGANVLTF.

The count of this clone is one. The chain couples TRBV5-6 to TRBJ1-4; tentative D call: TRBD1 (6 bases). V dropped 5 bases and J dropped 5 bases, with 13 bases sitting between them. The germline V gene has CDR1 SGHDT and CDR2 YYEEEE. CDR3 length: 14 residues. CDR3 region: CASRGTLQNEKLFF. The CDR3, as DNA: TGTGCCAGCAGAGGGACACTTCAGAATGAAAAACTGTTTTTT.

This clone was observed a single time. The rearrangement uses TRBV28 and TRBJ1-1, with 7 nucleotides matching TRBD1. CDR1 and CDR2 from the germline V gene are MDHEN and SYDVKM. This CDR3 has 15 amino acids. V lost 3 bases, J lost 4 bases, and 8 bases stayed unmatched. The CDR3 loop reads CASSFRGGASTEAFF. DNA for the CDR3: TGTGCCAGCAGTTTCAGAGGGGGCGCGAGCACTGAAGCTTTCTTT.

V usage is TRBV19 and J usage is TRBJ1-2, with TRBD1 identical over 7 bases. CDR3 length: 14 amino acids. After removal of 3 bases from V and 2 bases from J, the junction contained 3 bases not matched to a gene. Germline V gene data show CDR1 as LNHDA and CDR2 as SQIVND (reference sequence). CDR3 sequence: CASSIAQGNYGYTF. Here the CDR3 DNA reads TGTGCCAGTAGTATCGCACAGGGGAACTATGGCTACACCTTC.

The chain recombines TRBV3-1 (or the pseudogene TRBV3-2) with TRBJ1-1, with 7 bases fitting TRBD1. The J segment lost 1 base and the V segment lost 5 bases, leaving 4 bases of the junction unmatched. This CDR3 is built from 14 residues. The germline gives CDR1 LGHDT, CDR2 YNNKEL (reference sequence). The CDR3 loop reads CASSVRQGNTEAFF. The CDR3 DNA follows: TGTGCCAGCAGCGTGCGACAGGGGAACACTGAAGCTTTCTTT.

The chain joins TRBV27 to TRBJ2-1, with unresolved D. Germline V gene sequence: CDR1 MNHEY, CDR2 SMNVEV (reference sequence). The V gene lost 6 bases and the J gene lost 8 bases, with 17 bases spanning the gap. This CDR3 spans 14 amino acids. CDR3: CASRLVALGDEQFF. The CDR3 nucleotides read TGTGCCAGCAGACTCGTAGCCCTTGGAGATGAGCAGTTCTTC.

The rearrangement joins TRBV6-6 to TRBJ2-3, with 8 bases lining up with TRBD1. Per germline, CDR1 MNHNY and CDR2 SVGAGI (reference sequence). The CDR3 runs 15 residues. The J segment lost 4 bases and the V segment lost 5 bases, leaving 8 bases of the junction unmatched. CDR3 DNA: TGTGCCAGCAGTCGCTGGACAGGGATGGCAGATACGCAGTATTTT. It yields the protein CASSRWTGMADTQYF.

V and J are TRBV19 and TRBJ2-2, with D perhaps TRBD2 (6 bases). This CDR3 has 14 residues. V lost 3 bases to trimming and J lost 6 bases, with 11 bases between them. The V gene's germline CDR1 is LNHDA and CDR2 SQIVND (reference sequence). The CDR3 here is CASSMMTSPGELFF. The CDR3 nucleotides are TGTGCCAGTAGTATGATGACTAGTCCCGGGGAGCTGTTTTTT.

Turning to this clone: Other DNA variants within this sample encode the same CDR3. CDR3 loop: CASSLQGAGELFF. The CDR3 nucleotides are TGTGCCAGCAGCTTACAAGGGGCCGGGGAGCTGTTTTTT. V gene TRBV7-3 combines with J gene TRBJ2-2; D possibly corresponds to TRBD1 (5 bases). The germline V gene encodes CDR1 SGHTA and CDR2 FQGTGA. V gave up 2 bases and J gave up 6 bases, with 7 bases separating them. There are 13 residues in the CDR3.